A single T cell receptor beta chain is shown here with its context. The study assigned cohorts using participant-reported clinical history. Original data processing: It was from reference gene primer amplification that nucleated cell counts were estimated. Clones were read by immunoSEQ multiplex PCR, and TCRdb kept only the in-frame ones, dropping some. V, J and clone size reflect that table, while D and trimming were determined from the DNA. The sample consists of 200,000 to 250,000 clones, around 84% of them appearing once. This sample stems from a study of blood T cell repertoires in COVID-19. Study context: The samples span acute and convalescent COVID-19 from the United States, Italy and Spain. From T cells, B-cell-depleted T cells, or PBMCs came the material, which was cDNA or gDNA.

Trimming took 5 bases from V and 2 from J, leaving 12 bases between them. CDR1 is SGHVS and CDR2 is FQNEAQ in the germline V gene. This CDR3 is 14 amino acids long. Specimen: PBMCs or T cells enriched from blood (not recorded which). The rearrangement uses TRBV7-8 and TRBJ2-5, with TRBD2 as a possible D gene (6 bases). This TCR came from a man in his forties or fifties who had recovered from COVID-19. The CDR3 DNA is TGTGCCAGCAGCCAAGGGAGCGGGCAAGAGACCCAGTACTTC. Its translation is CASSQGSGQETQYF. Combining the CDR3 with reference TRBV7-8 and TRBJ2-5 gives the whole variable domain GAGVSQSPRYKVAKRGQDVALRCDPISGHVSLFWYQQALGQGPEFLTYFQNEAQLDKSGLPSDRFFAERPEGSVSTLKIQRTQQEDSAVYLCASSQGSGQETQYFGPGTRLLVL.